This paragraph covers one TCR beta chain sequence. These data belong to a study of blood T cell repertoires in COVID-19. Study-level background: Samples taken during acute and convalescent COVID-19 were collected in the United States, Italy and Spain.

The cohort comprised adults aged about 18 to 89 years residing in about two dozen US areas. Assignments of participants to cohorts depended upon their own reported clinical history. CDR3 length equals 13 residues. Germline V CDR1 and CDR2: MGHDK, SYGVNS. V was cut by 7 bases and J by 7 bases, with 14 bases left in between. Under the authors' procedure: Scientists estimated how many nucleated cells there were by amplifying reference gene primers. Profiled with immunoSEQ multiplex PCR; TCRdb holds only in-frame clones, not every one. V, J and clone size are those of that table, while D and trimming were read from the DNA. The table records approximately 250,000 clones, about 87% of them present only once.

Input material: PBMCs or T cells enriched from blood (not recorded which). This rearrangement joins TRBV25-1 to TRBJ2-1, with D perhaps TRBD2 (5 bases). The sequence came from a woman under 40 with acute COVID-19. The CDR3 loop reads CASIVPSGNEQFF. The CDR3 DNA follows: TGTGCCAGCATTGTCCCGTCGGGAAATGAGCAGTTCTTC.